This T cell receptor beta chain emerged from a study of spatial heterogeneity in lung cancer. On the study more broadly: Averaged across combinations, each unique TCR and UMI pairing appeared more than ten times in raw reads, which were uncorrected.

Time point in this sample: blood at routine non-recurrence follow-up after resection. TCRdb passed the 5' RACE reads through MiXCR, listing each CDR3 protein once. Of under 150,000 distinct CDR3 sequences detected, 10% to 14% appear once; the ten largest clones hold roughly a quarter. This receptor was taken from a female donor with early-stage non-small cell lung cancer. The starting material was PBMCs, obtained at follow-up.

CDR3 sequence (DNA): TGTGCCAGCAGTGAGGAGGCCGCTGTTTCCTATGGCTACACCTTC. Amino acid sequence: CASSEEAAVSYGYTF. The chain uses TRBV25-1 and TRBJ1-2; D remains unclear. Germline V CDR1 and CDR2: MGHDK, SYGVNS. Trimming pared 3 bases from V and 4 bases from J, leaving 15 bases between. The CDR3 runs 15 residues.